These 15 T cell receptor beta chains were all obtained from the same sample, sequenced in a study of CD4 T cells in relation to SARS-CoV-2 and coronaviruses. TCRdb's copy holds only in-frame clones and misses some; the assay was immunoSEQ multiplex PCR. The table has approximately 43,000 clones, over 75% seen once. The antigens these receptors bind are not known. Sequencing was done on a sample of naive CD4+ T cells from PBMCs, cultured in vitro. Noted subset: naive CD4+ T cells isolated by negative enrichment. The receptors derive from an adult with COVID-19.

The chain joins TRBV28 to TRBJ2-6, with a tentative D call TRBD1 (6 bases). In germline, CDR1 is MDHEN, CDR2 SYDVKM. The CDR3 has 16 residues. V was pared by 3 bases and J by 2 bases, with 11 bases between. CDR3 nucleotide sequence: TGTGCCAGCAGTTTTCAAACAGGGACTGGGGCCAACGTCCTGACTTTC. Its protein product is CASSFQTGTGANVLTF.

This chain connects TRBV7-2 to TRBJ2-2; D not certain. Trimming cost V 5 bases and J 6 bases, with 16 bases left between them. Germline V gene data show CDR1 as SGHTA and CDR2 as FQGNSA. This CDR3 is built from 15 residues. CDR3 residues: CASSDSPPPPGELFF. The CDR3, as DNA: TGTGCCAGCAGCGATAGTCCTCCCCCCCCCGGGGAGCTGTTTTTT. Complete variable domain (other parts from reference TRBV7-2 and TRBJ2-2): GAGVSQSPSNKVTEKGKDVELRCDPISGHTALYWYRQSLGQGLEFLIYFQGNSAPDKSGLPSDRFSAERTGGSVSTLTIQRTQQEDSAVYLCASSDSPPPPGELFFGEGSRLTVL.

The chain uses TRBV18 and TRBJ2-2; 7 bases are a match to TRBD1. This CDR3 spans 16 amino acids. V lost 3 bases and J lost 1; bases outside the gene matches: 5. CDR1 is KGHSH, CDR2 LQKENI, per germline. CDR3 sequence reads: CASSPRTGLNTGELFF. The CDR3 DNA reads as TGTGCCAGCTCACCCCGGACAGGCCTGAACACCGGGGAGCTGTTTTTT.

The V call is TRBV30, the J call TRBJ2-2, with TRBD2 as a possible D gene (5 bases). The CDR3 extends over 12 amino acids. Germline-derived CDR1 and CDR2 are GTSNPN and SVGIG (reference sequence). Deletions cut 1 base from V and 9 bases from J, with 9 bases between. As DNA, the CDR3 is TGTGCCTGGAGTGAACTAGGCCGGGAGCTGTTTTTT. This codes for CAWSELGRELFF.

CDR3: CASSSTGTGSDTQYF. CDR3 DNA sequence: TGTGCCAGCAGTTCGACAGGAACGGGATCAGATACGCAGTATTTT. V and J are TRBV28 and TRBJ2-3; D possibly corresponds to TRBD1 (6 bases). The V gene lost 4 bases and the J gene lost 4 bases, with 15 bases spanning the gap. This CDR3 has 15 amino acids. The germline V gene has CDR1 MDHEN and CDR2 SYDVKM.

V gene TRBV5-1 combines with J gene TRBJ2-3; D not resolved. The germline V gene encodes CDR1 SGHRS and CDR2 YFSETQ. The CDR3 is made up of 14 amino acids. V lost 1 base and J lost 2, with 8 bases in between. CDR3 amino acids: CASSLLSDTDTQYF. DNA for the CDR3: TGCGCCAGCAGCTTGTTATCGGACACAGATACGCAGTATTTT.

This chain connects TRBV7-9 to TRBJ2-3; 13 nucleotides agree with TRBD2. The V gene's germline CDR1 is SEHNR and CDR2 FQNEAQ (reference sequence). The CDR3 loop spans 18 amino acids. The V gene end was trimmed by 3 bases and the J gene end by 4 bases; junction bases not matched to a gene: 10. The CDR3 coding sequence is TGTGCCAGCAGCTTTTCAATCGGACTAGCGGGAGCTTCAGATACGCAGTATTTT. Protein: CASSFSIGLAGASDTQYF.

This chain joins TRBV9 and TRBJ1-1, with D unresolved. V was shortened by 0 bases and J by 0 bases, with 18 bases between the two germline ends. The germline CDR1 and CDR2 sequences are SGDLS and YYNGEE. The CDR3 is 18 residues long. The chain's CDR3 is CASSVVPTDPPMNTEAFF. The CDR3 region has the DNA TGTGCCAGCAGCGTAGTCCCGACGGACCCCCCGATGAACACTGAAGCTTTCTTT.

The chain recombines TRBV4-1 with TRBJ2-2; no reliable D call. The CDR3 extends over 13 amino acids. CDR1 MGHRA and CDR2 YSYEKL come from the germline V gene. V lost 1 base and J lost 4, with 4 bases in between. The CDR3 sequence is CASSQGATGELFF. DNA of the CDR3: TGCGCCAGCAGCCAAGGGGCCACCGGGGAGCTGTTTTTT.

The chain has TRBV28 and TRBJ2-1; 9 bases map to TRBD2. J was trimmed by 0 bases and V by 3 bases; bases with no gene match: 3. Germline assignment: CDR1 MDHEN and CDR2 SYDVKM. The CDR3 has 16 residues. CDR3 nucleotide sequence: TGTGCCAGCAGTTTCGGCGGGAGGGTCTCCTACAATGAGCAGTTCTTC. Translation: CASSFGGRVSYNEQFF.

This clone occurred a few times. The chain couples TRBV28 to TRBJ1-1; maybe TRBD1 (5 bases). The germline CDR1 and CDR2 sequences are MDHEN and SYDVKM. This CDR3 has 18 amino acids. With 6 bases removed from V and 4 bases from J, the gap between germline ends came to 27 bases. CDR3 coding DNA: TGTGCCAGCAGCTCGGGGGGTTGGGCAGATGGACGGGGCACTGAAGCTTTCTTT. Protein product: CASSSGGWADGRGTEAFF.

V usage is TRBV28 and J usage is TRBJ2-7; 9 nucleotides align to TRBD2. Unmatched junction bases numbered 5, after V lost 6 bases and J lost 5 bases. Germline CDR1 and CDR2: MDHEN and SYDVKM. The CDR3 is 13 amino acids. CDR3 coding DNA: TGTGCCAGCAGAACTAGCGGGTCCCACGAGCAGTACTTC. Protein sequence: CASRTSGSHEQYF. Full variable domain (outside the CDR3, taken from reference TRBV28 and TRBJ2-7): DVKVTQSSRYLVKRTGEKVFLECVQDMDHENMFWYRQDPGLGLRLIYFSYDVKMKEKGDIPEGYSVSREKKERFSLILESASTNQTSMYLCASRTSGSHEQYFGPGTRLTVT.

The chain is built from TRBV19 and TRBJ1-5; the D is unclear. The CDR3 runs to 16 residues. Germline lookup yields CDR1 LNHDA and CDR2 SQIVND (reference sequence). Trimming left V 3 bases short and J 2 bases short, with 14 bases between. The CDR3 sequence: CASSILGVAGNQPQHF. The CDR3, as DNA: TGTGCCAGTAGTATTCTGGGTGTGGCGGGCAATCAGCCCCAGCATTTT.

V and J are TRBV5-6 and TRBJ2-1; D unclear. This CDR3 region has 12 residues. Germline assignment: CDR1 SGHDT and CDR2 YYEEEE. Trimming stripped 6 bases from V and 9 bases from J, with 13 bases between. The DNA of the CDR3 is TGTGCCAGCACCCTAGGCGCAGGTGAGCAGTTCTTC. The encoded protein is CASTLGAGEQFF.

The V and J genes are TRBV6-5 and TRBJ1-5, with D possibly being TRBD1 (6 bases). CDR1 is MNHEY and CDR2 is SVGAGI in the germline V gene. The CDR3 sequence is 12 residues long. V dropped 8 bases and J dropped 7 bases, with 12 bases sitting between them. The CDR3 nucleotides read TGTGCCAGCCTTACAGGGAACCAGCCCCAGCATTTT. It is translated as CASLTGNQPQHF.